These 8 T cell receptor beta chains originate from one sample sequenced in a study of Ad26.COV2.S vaccination and SARS-CoV-2 variants. The assay was immunoSEQ multiplex PCR, and TCRdb's table has in-frame clones only and misses some. In the table there are roughly 380,000 clones, about 90% of which are singletons. This specimen consisted of peripheral blood, obtained after recovery from COVID-19. The receptors originated from a human donor who had recovered from COVID-19.

The rearrangement uses TRBV12-3 or TRBV12-4 and TRBJ1-1; D gene uncertain. V dropped 6 bases and J dropped 1 base, with 9 bases sitting between them. The CDR3 has 13 residues. The CDR3: CASRYTENTEAFF. CDR3 nucleotide sequence: TGTGCCAGCAGATATACAGAGAACACTGAAGCTTTCTTT.

The V gene is TRBV19, the J gene TRBJ2-3; D gene unclear. Trimming took 5 bases from V and 6 from J, leaving 6 bases between them. CDR3 length: 11 residues. CDR1 LNHDA and CDR2 SQIVND come from the germline V gene (reference sequence). Written as DNA, the CDR3 is TGTGCCAGTAGTGCCCGGGATACGCAGTATTTT. Translation gives CASSARDTQYF.

In its sample, this clone was seen once. Other DNA sequences in this specimen translate into the identical CDR3. The chain joins TRBV7-3 to TRBJ1-5; no definite D call. The CDR3 spans 15 residues. Between the trimmed V and J ends, which lost 5 bases and 11 bases, there was a span of 22 bases. Germline V gene lookup returns CDR1 SGHTA and CDR2 FQGTGA. Here the CDR3 reads CASSPRLTWRSAQHF. In DNA form, the CDR3 reads TGTGCCAGCAGCCCCCGACTCACCTGGAGGTCGGCCCAGCATTTT.

The chain employs TRBV6-2 or TRBV6-3 and TRBJ2-5; D gene uncertain. Trimming left V 5 bases short and J 5 bases short, with 9 bases between. The CDR3 length is 12 residues. In germline, CDR1 is MNHEY, CDR2 SVGEGT. CDR3 DNA: TGTGCCAGCAGTCACACCGGGGAGACCCAGTACTTC. This gives the protein CASSHTGETQYF.

As for this clone: The sample contains more than one DNA sequence encoding this CDR3. V gene TRBV3-1 (or the pseudogene TRBV3-2) combines with J gene TRBJ2-7; D is unresolved. Germline CDR1 LGHDT, CDR2 YNNKEL (reference sequence). The CDR3 length is 12 residues. Trimming shortened V by 1 base and J by 4 bases, and 5 bases separated the two germline ends. The CDR3, as DNA: TGTGCCAGCAGCCAAGGATCTTACGAGCAGTACTTC. It encodes CASSQGSYEQYF.

Remarks on this clone: Other DNA sequences in the sample encode the same CDR3. The chain combines TRBV29-1 with TRBJ2-3, with D possibly being TRBD1 or TRBD2 (6 bases each). Per the germline V gene, CDR1 is SQVTM and CDR2 is ANQGSEA. This CDR3 contains 13 residues. V shed 6 bases and J shed 2 bases, with 12 bases lying between them. The CDR3 spells CSVGGRVTDTQYF. CDR3 DNA: TGCAGCGTAGGGGGGCGGGTCACAGATACGCAGTATTTT.

The chain employs TRBV5-1 and TRBJ2-1; D is undetermined. Germline loops: CDR1 SGHRS, CDR2 YFSETQ. The CDR3 is made up of 14 amino acids. V was shortened by 0 bases and J by 9 bases, with 13 bases between the two germline ends. The CDR3 nucleotides are TGCGCCAGCAGCTTGGGGCCTGAGAGTAGTGAGCAGTTCTTC. This translates into CASSLGPESSEQFF.

The chain recombines TRBV7-9 with TRBJ1-3, with 7 bases fitting TRBD1. The CDR3 runs 17 residues. With V trimmed by 5 bases and J by 4 bases, 14 bases remained unmatched. Germline V gene sequence: CDR1 SEHNR, CDR2 FQNEAQ (reference sequence). CDR3: CASSPGVSGGQGNTIYF. CDR3 DNA: TGTGCCAGCAGCCCAGGGGTTTCCGGGGGACAGGGAAACACCATATATTTT.